This TCR beta chain emerged from a study of shared clonotypes between healthy human individuals. General study findings and limits: It was only blood that was sampled, and tissue repertoires likely differ.

Evenly divided among several immunoSEQ plates was the genomic DNA of each subset. Under the authors' procedure: Filtering differed, since immunoSEQ gave only junction sequences and no quality scores. Only in-frame clones appear in the TCRdb table, and some are missing; sequencing was by immunoSEQ multiplex PCR. V and J calls and clone size are as listed in that table; D and trimming were resolved from the DNA. The data show under 600,000 clones, roughly four fifths seen once. All donors were healthy HIV-negative adults lacking recent acute infections or vaccinations. As regards this clone: Its antigen remains unknown.

This CDR3 spans 15 amino acids. The V and J ends lost 6 bases and 3 bases, in that order; junction bases with no gene match: 6. Per the germline V gene, CDR1 is LNHDA and CDR2 is SQIVND (reference sequence). The receptor was isolated from a woman aged 40 to 50 in good health. Some clones in this sample may be carry-over from other donors' samples. This chain joins TRBV19 and TRBJ2-2; 8 nucleotides match TRBD2. Sequences were obtained from PBMCs. CDR3 amino acids: CASSHGGADTGELFF. CDR3 coding DNA: TGTGCCAGTAGCCACGGGGGGGCTGACACCGGGGAGCTGTTTTTT.